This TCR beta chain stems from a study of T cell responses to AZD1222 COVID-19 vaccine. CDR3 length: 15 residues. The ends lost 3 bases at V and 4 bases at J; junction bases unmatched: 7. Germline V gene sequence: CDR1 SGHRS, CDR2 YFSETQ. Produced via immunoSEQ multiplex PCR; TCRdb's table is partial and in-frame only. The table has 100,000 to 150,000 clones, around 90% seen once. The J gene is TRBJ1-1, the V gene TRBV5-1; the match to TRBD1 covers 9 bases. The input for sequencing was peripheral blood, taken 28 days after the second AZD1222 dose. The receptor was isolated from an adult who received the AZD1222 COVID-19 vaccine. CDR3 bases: TGCGCCAGCAGCTCGCCTTACAGGGGGCCCACTGAAGCTTTCTTT. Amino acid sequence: CASSSPYRGPTEAFF.